The present entry profiles one T cell receptor (beta chain) with its context. Its specific antigen is unknown. Per-base quality was not reported, and no clone a single base away is much larger than it. The TCR beta CDR3 regions were amplified from the RNA transcripts. The first round of RT-PCR for the TCR CDR3 was performed with the HTBI primer set and the Qiagen OneStep RT-PCR kit. A second multiplex PCR round built the libraries, followed by size selection and purification. Sequencing of the libraries was done on an Illumina HiSeq2000 using paired-end 100 bp reads. As for how the authors treated the data: Raw data were processed with SOAPnuke, discarding reads with adapters, uncalled bases, mean Phred below 15, or no exact constant-primer or identifier match. COPE v1.2.5 was used to merge the high-quality paired reads, and each unique nucleotide sequence was defined as a clonotype. MiTCR v1.1 was used to align the clonotypes against IMGT TRBV, TRBD and TRBJ reference segments. The analysis was restricted to V-J combinations with a frequency above 0.0001, which together covered roughly 99% of the repertoires. The TCS score was defined as the ratio of F50 (clonal expansion) to E x V (chaos), calculated using BLOSUM62-based TCRdist between CDR3 peptides within each V-J. Welch's t-statistics and random forest reduced 500 to 550 V-J features to 10 to 15, which were used in a naive Bayes classifier (R e1071). Thyroid-blood repertoire similarity was quantified with the Morisita-Horn index. TCRdb passed the public sequencing reads through fastp at Q25 and MiXCR, retaining productive beta sequences. Under each unique CDR3 protein, matching rows form one entry showing the most common genes and DNA. The V and J calls were determined by TCRdb, not by the authors. Across this sample there are about 580,000 distinct CDR3 sequences, with around 45% seen only once. Around 7.7% of the sample is held by the ten biggest clonotypes.

The data are from a study of T cells in Graves' hyperthyroidism and ophthalmopathy (dated by TCRdb to between 2017 and 2020). Describing the broader study: To identify distinguishing TCR V-J signatures, a discovery cohort of around 100 patients was used, comprising fewer than 45 with Graves' ophthalmopathy and some 60 with stable Graves' hyperthyroidism. Whether ophthalmopathy could be predicted prospectively was tested in an independent validation cohort made up of 18 hyperthyroidism patients plus 17 patients who later progressed to ophthalmopathy. The roughly 90 discovery patients were divided at random into training and test sets in a 7:3 ratio. In addition, the study compared T-cell repertoires in thyroid tissue and in blood from several Graves' hyperthyroidism patients. After sampling, hyperthyroidism patients received methimazole starting at 30 mg daily, and ophthalmopathy patients received high-dose intravenous methylprednisolone. The paper describes TCR Vbeta CDR3 sequencing of 140 or so peripheral blood samples, made up of about 40 ophthalmopathy patients, roughly 75 hyperthyroidism patients and roughly 17 progressor patients. The study at large found these results: In cross-validation, a model built on a 13 V-J signature told ophthalmopathy apart from stable hyperthyroidism with approximately 90% sensitivity and around 81% specificity, and in testing the same model reached 80%/75%. Sample size was not statistically predetermined, and blinding of investigators to group allocation was not performed. Blood samples also contained most of the expanded thyroid clonotypes (frequency above 0.001), which suggests that blood repertoires may reflect thyroid immune responses. In validation, the model predicted progression to ophthalmopathy a median of around six months before onset, with around 70% sensitivity and 72.22% specificity.

Taken from the germline V gene, the CDR1 and CDR2 loops are SQVTM and ANQGSEA. V is pared back by 8 bases and J by 5 bases, with 16 bases lying between the germline termini. The CDR3 runs 12 residues from the cysteine to the phenylalanine. CDR3 DNA is the only sequence kept; it has 36 bases, read in frame from the first base. Stable Graves' hyperthyroidism was defined as the absence of progression to ophthalmopathy over 18 months of follow-up. Hyperthyroidism patients were newly diagnosed, with disease duration under 2 months, and aged 18 to 65 years. The study excluded patients with uncontrolled infections, other autoimmune diseases, pregnancy or lactation. Diagnoses relied on clinical symptoms, serum thyroxine and TRAb, thyroid ultrasound and orbital computed tomography. Total RNA was extracted using Trizol reagent, and RNA quality was assessed on an Agilent 2100 Bioanalyzer.

Recombination connected TRBV29-1 to TRBJ2-7, with TRBD1 tentatively as D gene (6 bases match). The sequence came from a woman aged 18-29 years with Graves' hyperthyroidism. The specimen was peripheral blood or thyroid tissue (not recorded which). The CDR3 region: CSSQGFVDEQYF. The sequenced DNA: TGCAGCTCCCAGGGGTTCGTCGACGAGCAGTACTTC.